This entry lists 30 T cell receptor beta chains sequenced from one sample in a study of T cell changes during pregnancy in multiple sclerosis. TCRdb keeps only in-frame clones here, not all; method: immunoSEQ multiplex PCR. The sample lists over 45,000 clones, 90% occurring once. Material: CD4+ T cells from peripheral blood mononuclear cells, obtained in the first trimester of pregnancy. The receptor source for this set is a female donor with multiple sclerosis, enrolled in a pregnancy study.

The chain employs TRBV7-2 and TRBJ2-7; maybe TRBD1 (6 bases). V lost 2 bases and J lost 1, with 12 bases in between. Germline V gives CDR1 SGHTA, CDR2 FQGNSA. This CDR3 comprises 15 residues. The CDR3 DNA follows: TGTGCCAGCAGCTTAAGGACAGAGATATCCTACGAGCAGTACTTC. Its protein is CASSLRTEISYEQYF. The whole variable domain, filled in from reference TRBV7-2 and TRBJ2-7, reads GAGVSQSPSNKVTEKGKDVELRCDPISGHTALYWYRQSLGQGLEFLIYFQGNSAPDKSGLPSDRFSAERTGGSVSTLTIQRTQQEDSAVYLCASSLRTEISYEQYFGPGTRLTVT.

This sequence joins TRBV28 and TRBJ1-4, with TRBD1 matching 7 bases. Unmatched junction bases numbered 7, after V lost 6 bases and J lost 6 bases. The CDR3 consists of 14 residues. CDR1 MDHEN and CDR2 SYDVKM come from the germline V gene. The CDR3 DNA sequence: TGTGCCAGCAGCTTAGGGGGCGTGTATGAAAAACTGTTTTTT. Its protein is CASSLGGVYEKLFF.

This chain links TRBV30 with TRBJ2-1; 8 bases fit TRBD2. Germline CDR1 is GTSNPN and CDR2 is SVGIG (reference sequence). This CDR3 spans 14 amino acids. V was clipped by 3 bases and J by 7 bases; unmatched bases: 8. The CDR3 sequence is CAWRNSGRRNEQFF. The CDR3 DNA sequence: TGTGCCTGGAGGAACAGCGGGAGAAGGAATGAGCAGTTCTTC.

This clone was recorded only once. This chain uses TRBV5-1 with TRBJ1-2; 8 bases line up with TRBD1. There are 14 residues in the CDR3. Germline V lookup: CDR1 SGHRS, CDR2 YFSETQ. With V trimmed by 3 bases and J by 6 bases, 7 bases remained unmatched. The CDR3 DNA sequence: TGCGCCAGCAGCTGGACCAGGGGGCAAGATGGCTACACCTTC. It codes for CASSWTRGQDGYTF.

The chain is built from TRBV11-3 and TRBJ2-5, with TRBD2 matching 7 bases. Trimming removed 6 bases from V and 5 bases from J; junction bases left unmatched: 6. Looked up from germline, CDR1 is SGHNT and CDR2 is YENEEA. This CDR3 is 13 amino acids long. This CDR3 is CASRPTSEETQYF. The CDR3 DNA reads TGTGCCAGCAGACCAACTAGCGAGGAGACCCAGTACTTC.

As to this clone: An end of the junction does not agree with germline; a read error may underlie this. Other DNA sequences within the sample encode an identical CDR3. The rearrangement links TRBV6-1 to TRBJ1-5; D remains unclear. CDR1 and CDR2 from the germline V gene are MNHNS and SASEGT. CDR3 size: 15 residues. Written as DNA, the CDR3 is TGTGCCAGCAGTGAAGAAGGAGGTGGCAATCAGCCTCAGCATTTT. Its translation is CASSEEGGGNQPQHF.

The chain is built from TRBV7-9 and TRBJ2-7; 7 positions agree with TRBD1. The CDR3 spans 16 residues. CDR1 is SEHNR, CDR2 FQNEAQ, per germline (reference sequence). V dropped 4 bases and J dropped 2; count of bases not matched to a gene: 11. This CDR3 is CASSSKRTGDPYEQYF. The DNA of the CDR3 is TGTGCCAGCAGCTCGAAGAGGACAGGAGACCCCTACGAGCAGTACTTC.

The chain employs TRBV2 and TRBJ2-5; 8 bases are shared with TRBD2. Losses at the gene ends were 1 base for V and 5 bases for J; bases not matched to a gene: 9. This CDR3 has 16 residues. Germline lookup yields CDR1 SNHLY and CDR2 FYNNEI. The CDR3 sequence: CASSEGGTSLGETQYF. The CDR3 DNA is TGTGCCAGCAGTGAAGGCGGGACTAGTTTAGGGGAGACCCAGTACTTC. Full variable domain (missing parts from reference TRBV2 and TRBJ2-5): EPEVTQTPSHQVTQMGQEVILRCVPISNHLYFYWYRQILGQKVEFLVSFYNNEISEKSEIFDDQFSVERPDGSNFTLKIRSTKLEDSAMYFCASSEGGTSLGETQYFGPGTRLLVL.

The CDR3 protein is CASSLAQQGLAPEQYF. In DNA, the CDR3 is TGTGCCAGCAGCTTAGCCCAACAGGGCTTAGCACCCGAGCAGTACTTC. The V call is TRBV7-6, the J call TRBJ2-7; D is possibly TRBD1 (6 bases). V lost 0 bases to trimming and J lost 6 bases, with 18 bases between them. The germline CDR1 and CDR2 sequences are SGHVS and FNYEAQ. The CDR3 totals 16 residues.

This clone was detected only a few times. The rearrangement uses TRBV10-3 and TRBJ1-6; no clear D gene. V lost 4 bases to trimming and J lost 7 bases, with 11 bases between them. CDR1 ENHRY and CDR2 SYGVKD come from the germline V gene. CDR3 length equals 14 residues. The CDR3 loop reads CAISAYSLNSPLHF. As DNA, the CDR3 is TGTGCCATCAGTGCCTACAGCCTAAATTCACCCCTCCACTTT.

The CDR3 sequence: CASSSRGRKGNTIYF. As DNA, the CDR3 is TGTGCCAGCAGTTCCAGGGGTCGGAAAGGAAACACCATATATTTT. This chain connects TRBV28 to TRBJ1-3, with D perhaps TRBD1 (6 bases). V lost 4 bases and J 4 bases, leaving 14 bases between the germline ends. CDR3 length: 15 residues. Per the germline V gene, CDR1 is MDHEN and CDR2 is SYDVKM.

This chain links TRBV19 with TRBJ1-4; TRBD1 matches 8 bases. This CDR3 contains 14 residues. V shed 5 bases and J 8 bases; nucleotides not matched to a gene: 7. Germline CDR1 is LNHDA and CDR2 is SQIVND (reference sequence). DNA for the CDR3: TGTGCCAGTAGTTCCACAGGGGGTCGCGAAAAACTGTTTTTT. Translation: CASSSTGGREKLFF.

The chain combines TRBV25-1 with TRBJ1-2; no firm D call. The CDR3 sequence is 11 residues long. The germline gives CDR1 MGHDK, CDR2 SYGVNS. V was shortened by 2 bases and J by 7 bases, with 5 bases between the two germline ends. This chain's CDR3 is CASSELSGYTF. The DNA of the CDR3 is TGTGCCAGCAGTGAACTCTCTGGCTACACCTTC.

CDR3 amino acids: CASSPLGANVLTF. In nucleotides, the CDR3 is TGTGCCAGCAGTCCTCTGGGGGCCAACGTCCTGACTTTC. The J gene is TRBJ2-6, the V gene TRBV11-3; no definite D call. Trimming removed 6 bases at V and 4 bases at J, with 7 bases between. In germline, CDR1 is SGHNT, CDR2 YENEEA. The CDR3 extends over 13 amino acids.

The chain is built from TRBV9 and TRBJ2-5, with TRBD2 matching 12 bases. This CDR3 has 17 amino acids. V lost 0 bases, J lost 3 bases, and 6 bases stayed unmatched. Germline CDR1 and CDR2: SGDLS and YYNGEE. The CDR3 loop is CASSVGSLAGGKETQYF. For the CDR3, the DNA is TGTGCCAGCAGCGTAGGATCGCTAGCGGGGGGGAAAGAGACCCAGTACTTC.

The rearrangement uses TRBV7-8 and TRBJ2-5, with D unresolved. The CDR3 contains 14 residues. CDR1 is SGHVS and CDR2 is FQNEAQ in the germline V gene. V dropped 3 bases and J dropped 6 bases, with 14 bases sitting between them. The CDR3 nucleotides are TGTGCCAGCAGCTTCCAGCGTTTCGTTCAGACCCAGTACTTC. Its protein product is CASSFQRFVQTQYF.

The V and J genes are TRBV5-1 and TRBJ1-2; the D gene is possibly TRBD1 (6 bases). Trimming cost V 0 bases and J 5 bases, with 8 bases left between them. The CDR3 spans 13 residues. Per germline, CDR1 SGHRS and CDR2 YFSETQ. The CDR3 region has the DNA TGCGCCAGCAGCTTGGATACAGGGTATGGCTACACCTTC. It encodes CASSLDTGYGYTF.

V and J are TRBV6-5 and TRBJ1-3, with no clear D. The ends were cut back, 10 bases at V and 4 bases at J, with 11 bases in the middle. Germline CDR1 MNHEY, CDR2 SVGAGI. CDR3 length: 12 residues. This CDR3 reads CATRTGGNTIYF. CDR3 in DNA: TGTGCCACCAGGACGGGGGGAAACACCATATATTTT.

This clone appeared a single time. This sequence joins TRBV11-1 and TRBJ1-1, with 9 bases lining up with TRBD1. The CDR3 covers 15 residues. The ends lost 5 bases at V and 1 base at J; junction bases unmatched: 5. In germline, CDR1 is SGHAT, CDR2 FQDESV (reference sequence). The CDR3 sequence is CASSPRDRANTEAFF. CDR3 coding DNA: TGTGCCAGCAGCCCCCGGGACAGGGCGAACACTGAAGCTTTCTTT.

The chain recombines TRBV7-2 with TRBJ2-1; TRBD2 matches at 7 bases. Germline CDR1 is SGHTA and CDR2 is FQGNSA. Trimming cost V 3 bases and J 1 base; bases outside gene matches: 6. The CDR3 is 16 amino acids. The CDR3 DNA follows: TGTGCCAGCAGCTTTATCCCAGCGGGGTCCTACAATGAGCAGTTCTTC. It specifies CASSFIPAGSYNEQFF.

The CDR3 is CASSESSGGALKQFF. The CDR3 DNA follows: TGTGCCAGCAGTGAGTCTAGCGGGGGGGCCTTGAAGCAGTTCTTC. The chain uses TRBV6-1 and TRBJ2-1, with 12 bases matching TRBD2. CDR1 is MNHNS, CDR2 SASEGT, per germline. J lost 11 bases, V lost 3 bases, and 8 bases had no gene match. The CDR3 runs to 15 residues.

The gene calls are TRBV11-3 and TRBJ2-7, with a possible D match to TRBD2 (5 bases). This CDR3 is built from 13 residues. CDR1 is SGHNT, CDR2 YENEEA, per germline. V was cut by 2 bases and J by 5 bases, with 10 bases left in between. Here the CDR3 DNA reads TGTGCCAGCAGCTTAAGGGAGCCCGACGAGCAGTACTTC. It is translated as CASSLREPDEQYF.

V and J are TRBV19 and TRBJ2-7; D may be TRBD1 (6 bases). The CDR3 length is 13 residues. The V end lost 2 bases, the J end lost 6 bases, and 11 bases lay between the germline ends. Germline V gene data show CDR1 as LNHDA and CDR2 as SQIVND (reference sequence). CDR3 nucleotides: TGTGCCAGTAGTATACAGGGGCGCGCCGAGCAGTACTTC. Encoded protein: CASSIQGRAEQYF.

This rearrangement joins TRBV19 to TRBJ1-6; D remains ambiguous. This CDR3 is built from 14 residues. The V gene lost 4 bases and the J gene lost 7 bases, with 11 bases spanning the gap. The germline CDR1 and CDR2 sequences are LNHDA and SQIVND (reference sequence). CDR3 nucleotide sequence: TGTGCCAGTAGTAATGAAGCTCGGAATTCACCCCTCCACTTT. Encoded protein: CASSNEARNSPLHF.

This rearrangement joins TRBV7-2 to TRBJ2-7; maybe TRBD1 (6 bases). Trimming stripped 4 bases from V and 3 bases from J, with 10 bases between. Per germline, CDR1 SGHTA and CDR2 FQGNSA. This CDR3 spans 13 amino acids. This CDR3 reads CASSSRTVYEQYF. The CDR3 DNA reads as TGTGCCAGCAGCTCCCGGACAGTCTACGAGCAGTACTTC.

This clone occurred once. The chain couples TRBV19 to TRBJ1-3; 9 bases align to TRBD1. V shed 6 bases and J 1 base; nucleotides not matched to a gene: 4. This CDR3 spans 15 amino acids. Germline V gene sequence: CDR1 LNHDA, CDR2 SQIVND (reference sequence). CDR3 sequence reads: CASSPGQGSGNTIYF. For the CDR3, the DNA is TGTGCCAGTAGCCCGGGACAGGGATCTGGAAACACCATATATTTT.

The chain carries TRBV7-2 and TRBJ2-3; TRBD2 agrees at 8 bases. The CDR3 is 15 residues long. Losses at the gene ends were 4 bases for V and 4 bases for J; bases not matched to a gene: 7. CDR1 and CDR2 (germline): SGHTA, FQGNSA. The CDR3 nucleotides read TGTGCCAGCAGCTCGACTAGAGCGGGGGCAGATACGCAGTATTTT. Residues: CASSSTRAGADTQYF.

CDR3 loop: CASSVGSAGGLSSYNEQFF. In DNA form, the CDR3 reads TGTGCCAGTAGTGTCGGGTCGGCGGGAGGTCTGAGCTCCTACAATGAGCAGTTCTTC. The chain is built from TRBV19 and TRBJ2-1, with 8 bases fitting TRBD2. CDR1 LNHDA and CDR2 SQIVND come from the germline V gene (reference sequence). V was clipped by 5 bases and J by 0 bases; unmatched bases: 15. CDR3 length: 19 amino acids.

The chain combines TRBV6-6 with TRBJ1-5; TRBD1 matches at 7 bases. The CDR3 consists of 16 residues. The germline gives CDR1 MNHNY, CDR2 SVGAGI (reference sequence). Trimming removed 0 bases from V and 2 bases from J; junction bases left unmatched: 4. The CDR3 DNA reads TGTGCCAGCAGTTACTCGATTGGGACAGGCAATCAGCCCCAGCATTTT. It translates to CASSYSIGTGNQPQHF.

This clone appeared a single time. This chain links TRBV5-5 with TRBJ2-3; D perhaps matches TRBD2 (5 bases). Germline V lookup: CDR1 SGHKS, CDR2 YYEKEE (reference sequence). Trimming took off 1 base at V and 6 bases at J, with 12 bases between the two ends. The CDR3 sequence is 14 residues long. CDR3 region: CASSLTGIGDTQYF. In nucleotides, the CDR3 is TGTGCCAGCAGCTTGACGGGGATCGGTGATACGCAGTATTTT.